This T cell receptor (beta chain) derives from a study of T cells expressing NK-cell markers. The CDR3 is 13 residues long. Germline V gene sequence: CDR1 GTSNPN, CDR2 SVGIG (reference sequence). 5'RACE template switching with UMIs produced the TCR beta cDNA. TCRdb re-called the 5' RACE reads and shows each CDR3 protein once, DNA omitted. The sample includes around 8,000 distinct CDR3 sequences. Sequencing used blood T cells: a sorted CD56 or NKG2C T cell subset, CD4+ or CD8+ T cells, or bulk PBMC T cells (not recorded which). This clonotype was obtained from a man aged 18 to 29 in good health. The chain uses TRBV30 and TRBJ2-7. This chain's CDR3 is CAWHTGNSYEQYF. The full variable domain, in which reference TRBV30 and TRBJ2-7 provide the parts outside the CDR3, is SQTIHQWPATLVQPVGSPLSLECTVEGTSNPNLYWYRQAAGRGLQLLFYSVGIGQISSEVPQNLSASRPQDRQFILSSKKLLLSDSGFYLCAWHTGNSYEQYFGPGTRLTVT.